Sequencing of this T cell receptor (beta chain) was carried out in a study of cytomegalovirus exposure and HLA in healthy donors (dated by TCRdb to the late 2010s). With respect to the entire study: An earlier analysis of more than 550 of the donors reported 276 Gb of sequence data and about 120 million unique TCR beta sequences obtained from roughly 170 million T cells. A later analysis re-examined previously published TCR beta repertoires from more than 550 donors and added high-resolution HLA genotyping to investigate patterns of TCR occurrence. Among the 398 genotyped donors, around 81% belonged to the genetic ancestry cluster associated with self-reported Caucasian donors. A separate validation cohort of about 110 different subjects was used in addition to the roughly 700-subject first cohort. The study aimed to test whether signatures of past pathogen exposure could be identified by cataloging public T cell receptors. The study profiled the T cell repertoires of under 700 subjects by immunosequencing and related them to cytomegalovirus serostatus. Typing coverage differed by locus: A, B, C, DRB1 and DQB1 were typed in about 620-630 donors, DQA1 in 522, DPA1 in around 600, and DPB1 in around 440. HLA typing covered class I and class II loci at four-digit resolution. About 310 gigabases of sequencing data and tens of millions of unique TCR sequences were included in an early release covering around 600 HLA-typed donors. The later analysis used no new phenotypic data to find candidate immune exposures, relying instead on TCR beta sequences and their occurrence across donors. The study combined high-throughput TCR immunosequencing, statistical association of individual TCRs with disease status, and machine learning to predict cytomegalovirus infection status. Roughly 5 DR-DQ haplotypes were handled as single units for association and clustering because linkage in the cohort was strong. A later genetic analysis used genome-wide SNP genotypes for about three fifths of the roughly 700 donors, treating that subset as a discovery cohort. Donor age, sex, ethnicity and CMV serostatus were compiled alongside the repertoire data. To decide whether each TCR beta V gene segment behaved as functional or pseudogenic, an earlier analysis of nearly 600 of the donors relied on high-throughput TCR beta sequencing. All discovery cohort repertoires had been generated using a single sequencing platform. Across 300 to 500 genotyped donors of the cohort, an average of about 240,000 unique TCR beta nucleotide sequences per donor were sequenced, and 15% to 20% of those sequences were non-productive. The paper's findings and limits, for the study overall: The cohort was sequenced for TCR beta chains only, and without alpha or paired-chain data the features that could be detected were limited. While some public TCRs were present in many individuals, most TCR sequences turned up only very rarely across donors. HLA typing was unavailable for some donors at each locus, so association tests used only the typed subset. A cluster of highly shared sequence variants was judged likely to be a technical artifact of the sequencing pipeline. In an earlier analysis of about 550 of the donors, most TCR beta V segments were observed in productive rearrangements about 87% or about 30% of the time, broadly matching IMGT annotations. Some IMGT-functional V segments, including TRBV6-2 and TRBV6-3, could not be distinguished by the 87-base-pair reads and were therefore excluded. Assigning TCR associations to individual alleles was difficult when HLA alleles, especially DR and DQ, strongly co-occurred. Several of the top co-occurrence clusters appeared to be linked to parvovirus B19, influenza, CMV and Epstein-Barr virus, according to a later analysis. In a later analysis, most CMV-associated TCR beta chains were found to appear HLA-restricted, with HLA associations seemingly driven largely by CMV exposure. In a later analysis, some 17,000 TCR beta sequences were associated with specific HLA alleles at a false discovery rate of 0.05. According to a later analysis, TCR association rates differed among HLA loci, with DRB1 alleles showing the most associated TCRs and HLA-C alleles showing the fewest. Immune exposure information for the cohort was limited to CMV serostatus. The earlier analysis of some 540 of the donors excluded some 15 rarely observed V segments, including chromosome 9 orphons, because counts were too low. In a later genetic analysis, a missense DCLRE1C variant was associated with V-gene and J-gene trimming of TCR beta chains, and the association was replicated in an independent cohort. Compared with equally common non-associated chains, HLA-associated TCR beta chains in a later analysis were more clonally expanded and had lower generation probabilities. A further reported finding was that TCR beta sequences accurately predicted the HLA-A and HLA-B alleles for most subjects in the first cohort. In both the original and validation cohorts, the classifier was reported to diagnose cytomegalovirus status with high specificity and sensitivity. Compared with the approximately 670-donor mean, donors in an Asian-associated ancestry cluster had fewer N-insertions in productive TCRs, according to a later genetic analysis. A total of 150 to 200 TCR beta chains were listed by the study as associated with cytomegalovirus. In vitro tests confirmed that a few of the cytomegalovirus-associated TCR beta chains recognize cytomegalovirus antigens. The presence/absence analyses assumed that sequencing depth was roughly uniform across donors, and that assumption may not be true. It was suggested by the authors that the approach could potentially be generalized to other disease states and immunological phenotypes. Linkage disequilibrium might explain the correlated functional status among segregating V segments, but an unknown experimental factor could not be ruled out.

CDR1 and CDR2 (LNHDA, SQIVND) derive from the germline V gene (reference sequence). From the cysteine through the phenylalanine, the CDR3 covers 19 amino acids. Only CDR3 DNA is held: 57 bases, read in frame from base 1. V ends up 1 base short and J 4 bases short, with an unmatched junction base count of 18. The library relied on the immunoSEQ multiplex PCR assay. For the multiplex PCR, a mixture combining 60 forward primers for TCR Vbeta segments and 13 reverse primers for TCR Jbeta segments was used. A multiplex PCR assay on genomic DNA amplified the CDR3 region of rearranged TCR beta genes. The Illumina HiSeq System was used to sequence the amplified TCR beta libraries as 87-base-pair reads. As for the original processing: A later analysis counted approximately 74 million unique TCR beta chains across the 666 repertoires, and roughly 9.9 million of these chains were shared by at least two donors. Raw reads were error-corrected and collapsed into unique sequences with a nearest-neighbor algorithm that merged closely related sequences to remove PCR and sequencing errors. Alignment of CDR3 sequences to IMGT reference sequences was used to assign V, D and J gene segments. Each retained sequence needed at least a six-nucleotide match to both a V gene segment and a J gene segment. Rearrangements were called productive when the CDR3 lacked stop codons and stayed in frame with V and J; all others were non-productive. CDR3 was defined according to IMGT convention as the region running from the second conserved V-encoded cysteine to the conserved J-encoded phenylalanine. Sequences without an unambiguous match to a single V gene segment were excluded from the earlier analysis of over 500 of the donors. In an earlier analysis of 500 to 750 of the donors, V segments were called functional above 56.7% productive rearrangements and were called segregating when the between-donor standard deviation exceeded 5%. To diagnose cytomegalovirus status from the catalog of TCR beta chain sequences, a statistical classification framework was built. A later analysis assigned V and J genes by comparing TCR nucleotide sequences with IMGT/GENE-DB human TR gene sequences. A later analysis assigned CDR3 sequences and most-parsimonious VDJ recombination scenarios with the TCRdist pipeline. A later analysis defined each TCR beta chain by its CDR3 amino acid sequence plus V-gene family, and excluded reads lacking a unique V-gene family. In a later analysis, 500 to 700 highly shared, low-generation-probability nucleotide sequences were removed to address suspected cross-contamination and a sequencing artifact. A later analysis calculated a clonal expansion index for each public chain from normalized within-repertoire ranks of inferred template counts. A later analysis computed generation probabilities with a VDJ recombination model fitted to out-of-frame rearrangements, and checked the results against IGoR. In a later analysis, hypergeometric tests were used to score TCR-TCR, TCR-HLA and TCR-CMV co-occurrence, with a repertoire-size bias correction applied to TCR pairs. False discovery rates were estimated in a later analysis by permuting HLA or CMV assignments 20 times. In a later analysis, co-occurring TCRs were grouped using DBSCAN, and TCRdist sequence similarity was added for clustering within HLA-allele-positive subsets. Co-occurrence clustering excluded repertoires with fewer than 30,000 or more than 120,000 public chains, plus five with anomalous nucleotide sharing. TCRdb took this table from immuneACCESS and kept in-frame rearrangements with V and J called. Such tables lack part of the clones; where checked against another copy, unresolved V genes explain under half of the gap, and the rest is unexplained. From that table come the V and J calls and clone size; the DNA was used to work out D and trimming. This sample gives about 180,000 clones in total; roughly 80% of them show up just once. The ten largest clones add up to about 2.4% of the sample.

Comment on this clone: Which antigen it targets is not known. No base quality information exists; no much larger clone differs at one position.

The cohort comprised under 700 healthy bone marrow donors. At the time of sampling, all cohort members were nominally healthy, though unrecorded immune exposures were likely present. The donor tested CMV seronegative and was one of the 352 seronegative cohort members. A peripheral blood sample was provided by each donor, and peripheral blood mononuclear cells were used for TCR beta sequencing. Genomic DNA extraction from the blood cell samples was performed with the Qiagen DNeasy Blood Extraction Kit. The chain is made from TRBV19 and TRBJ1-2; 7 middle bases align to TRBD1. Source material: PBMCs. The receptor was derived from a male donor in good health and CMV-seronegative. The CDR3 protein is CASSIARTGSKPLPYGYTF. The sequenced DNA: TGTGCCAGTAGTATAGCCCGGACAGGTTCTAAGCCGCTACCCTATGGCTACACCTTC.